Sequencing of this T cell receptor (beta chain) was carried out in a study of blood T cell repertoires in COVID-19. TCRdb's table, derived via immunoSEQ multiplex PCR, lists solely in-frame clones and lacks some. The sample has about 330,000 clones, 70% to 90% seen once; the top ten hold about 5.7%. The V end was cut by 1 base, the J end by 6 bases, with 13 bases between. The CDR3 extends over 16 amino acids. Germline V gives CDR1 SGHTA, CDR2 FQGNSA. The sample comprised PBMCs or T cells enriched from blood (not recorded which). This receptor was obtained from a woman in her thirties who had recovered from COVID-19. The rearrangement joins TRBV7-2 to TRBJ2-6; D is possibly TRBD1 (6 bases). CDR3 sequence (DNA): TGTGCCAGCAGCTTAGGCGGACAGTTAGAGGCCAACGTCCTGACTTTC. Translating it yields CASSLGGQLEANVLTF. Based on the CDR3 plus reference TRBV7-2 and TRBJ2-6, the full variable domain is GAGVSQSPSNKVTEKGKDVELRCDPISGHTALYWYRQSLGQGLEFLIYFQGNSAPDKSGLPSDRFSAERTGGSVSTLTIQRTQQEDSAVYLCASSLGGQLEANVLTFGAGSRLTVL.